The TCR beta chain under discussion was sequenced for a study of blood T cell repertoires in COVID-19. Study-level information: Italy, Spain and the United States were the sources of the convalescent and acute COVID-19 samples. Nucleic acid was either cDNA or gDNA, and it came from T cells, B-cell-depleted T cells, or PBMCs.

The V gene lost 6 bases and the J gene lost 0 bases, with 6 bases spanning the gap. This CDR3 comprises 13 residues. Recruited during active infection, patients (from Seattle) were subsequently followed longitudinally. In the study's own analysis: Counts of nucleated cells, estimated from reference gene primer amplification, were obtained. The repertoire was sequenced with immunoSEQ multiplex PCR; TCRdb's copy has only in-frame clones and lacks some. D and trimming were read from the DNA, whereas the V and J calls and clone size are those reported in that table. The sample holds about 64,000 clones; more than 75% are singletons and the top ten take 12% to 15%.

The material sequenced was peripheral blood. The chain has TRBV12-3 or TRBV12-4 and TRBJ1-3; D gene unclear. The source is a man in his 60s with COVID-19, enrolled during active disease. CDR3 protein: CASSLFSGNTIYF. In DNA, the CDR3 is TGTGCCAGCAGCCTATTCTCTGGAAACACCATATATTTT.